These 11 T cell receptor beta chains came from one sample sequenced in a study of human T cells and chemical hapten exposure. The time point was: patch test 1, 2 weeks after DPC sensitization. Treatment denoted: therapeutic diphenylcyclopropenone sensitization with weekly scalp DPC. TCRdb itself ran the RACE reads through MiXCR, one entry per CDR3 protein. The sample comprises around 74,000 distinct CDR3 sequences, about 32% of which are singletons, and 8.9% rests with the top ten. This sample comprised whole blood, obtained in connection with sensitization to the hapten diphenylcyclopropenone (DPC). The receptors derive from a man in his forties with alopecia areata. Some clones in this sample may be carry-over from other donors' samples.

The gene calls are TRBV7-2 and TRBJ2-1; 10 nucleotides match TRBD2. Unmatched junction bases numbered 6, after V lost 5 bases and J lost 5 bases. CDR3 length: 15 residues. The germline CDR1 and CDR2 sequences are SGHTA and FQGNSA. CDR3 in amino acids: CASSLASGSHNEQFF. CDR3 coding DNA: TGTGCCAGCAGCCTCGCTAGCGGGAGCCACAATGAGCAGTTCTTC.

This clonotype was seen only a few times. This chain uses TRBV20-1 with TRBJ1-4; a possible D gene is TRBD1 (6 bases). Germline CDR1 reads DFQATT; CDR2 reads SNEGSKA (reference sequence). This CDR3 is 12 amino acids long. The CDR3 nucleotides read TGCAGCCCCCGGGACAATAATGAAAAACTGTTTTTT. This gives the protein CSPRDNNEKLFF.

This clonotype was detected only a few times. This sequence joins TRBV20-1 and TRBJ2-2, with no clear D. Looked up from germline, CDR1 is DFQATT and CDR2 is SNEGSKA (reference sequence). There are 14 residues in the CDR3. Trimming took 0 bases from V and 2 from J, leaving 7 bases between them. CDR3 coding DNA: TGCAGTGCTAGAGATCCAGTAAACACCGGGGAGCTGTTTTTT. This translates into CSARDPVNTGELFF.

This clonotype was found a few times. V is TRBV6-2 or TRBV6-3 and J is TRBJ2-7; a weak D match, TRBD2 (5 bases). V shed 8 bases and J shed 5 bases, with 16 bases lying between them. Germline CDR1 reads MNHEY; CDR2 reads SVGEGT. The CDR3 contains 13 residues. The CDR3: CASRGRRSDEQYF. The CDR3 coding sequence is TGTGCCAGCCGGGGTCGGAGGTCGGACGAGCAGTACTTC.

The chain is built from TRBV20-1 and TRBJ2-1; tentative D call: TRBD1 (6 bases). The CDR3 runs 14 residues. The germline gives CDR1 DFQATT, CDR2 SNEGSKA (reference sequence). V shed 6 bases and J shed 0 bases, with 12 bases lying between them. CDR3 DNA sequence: TGCAGTGCCCCCGACAGGAACTCCTACAATGAGCAGTTCTTC. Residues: CSAPDRNSYNEQFF.

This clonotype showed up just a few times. Written as DNA, the CDR3 is TGTGCCAGCTCACTTCTCCGGGACGGGGGCGACGAGCAGTACTTC. This gives the protein CASSLLRDGGDEQYF. V is TRBV18 and J is TRBJ2-7, with D possibly being TRBD1 or TRBD2 (6 bases each). V was clipped by 4 bases and J by 5 bases, with 18 bases between them. Germline V gene data show CDR1 as KGHSH and CDR2 as LQKENI. CDR3 length equals 15 residues.

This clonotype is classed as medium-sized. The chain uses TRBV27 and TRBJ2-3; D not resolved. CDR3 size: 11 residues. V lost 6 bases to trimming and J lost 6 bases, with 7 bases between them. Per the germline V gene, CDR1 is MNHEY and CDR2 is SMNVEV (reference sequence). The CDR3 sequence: CASRSGDTQYF. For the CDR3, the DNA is TGTGCCAGCAGATCTGGCGATACGCAGTATTTT.

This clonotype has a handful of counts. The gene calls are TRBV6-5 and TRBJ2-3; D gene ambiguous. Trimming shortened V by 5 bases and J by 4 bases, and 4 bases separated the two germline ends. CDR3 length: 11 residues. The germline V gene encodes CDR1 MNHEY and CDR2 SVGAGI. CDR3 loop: CASSNSDTQYF. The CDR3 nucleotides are TGTGCCAGCAGTAATTCAGATACGCAGTATTTT.

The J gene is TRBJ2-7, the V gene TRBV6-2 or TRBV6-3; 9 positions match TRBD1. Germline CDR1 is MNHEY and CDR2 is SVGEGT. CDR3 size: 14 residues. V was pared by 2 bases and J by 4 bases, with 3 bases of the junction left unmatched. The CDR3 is CASSYGTGRYEQYF. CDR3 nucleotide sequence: TGTGCCAGCAGTTACGGGACAGGGAGATACGAGCAGTACTTC.

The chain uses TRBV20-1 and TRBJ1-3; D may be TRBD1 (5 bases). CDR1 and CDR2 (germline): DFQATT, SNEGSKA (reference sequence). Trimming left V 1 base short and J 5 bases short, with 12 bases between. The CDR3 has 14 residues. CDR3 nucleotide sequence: TGCAGTGCTAGAGCGGGGGACGGAAGAAACACCATATATTTT. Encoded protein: CSARAGDGRNTIYF.

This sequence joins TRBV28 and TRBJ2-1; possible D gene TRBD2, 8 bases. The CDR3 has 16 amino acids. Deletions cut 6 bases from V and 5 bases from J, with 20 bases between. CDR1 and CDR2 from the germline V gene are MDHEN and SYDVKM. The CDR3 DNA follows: TGTGCCAGCAGCTCGGGGGGGACTAGGGGGCACAATGAGCAGTTCTTC. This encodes CASSSGGTRGHNEQFF.